This T cell receptor (beta chain) comes out of a study of blood T cell repertoires in COVID-19. As for the study in general: Samples taken during acute and convalescent COVID-19 were collected in the United States, Italy and Spain. Nucleic acid was either cDNA or gDNA, and it came from T cells, B-cell-depleted T cells, or PBMCs.

Germline-derived CDR1 and CDR2 are MNHEY and SVGAGI. V lost 6 bases to trimming and J lost 7 bases, with 13 bases between them. The CDR3 runs 14 residues. Some clones are missing from TCRdb's copy, which holds only in-frame ones; the method was immunoSEQ multiplex PCR. Found here are under 200,000 clones, 82% of them singletons; the top ten hold 15% to 20%. This receptor was identified in a man aged 55 to 69 who had recovered from COVID-19. The gene calls are TRBV6-5 and TRBJ1-6; D is possibly TRBD1 (5 bases). Material for sequencing was PBMCs or T cells enriched from blood (not recorded which). CDR3: CASSRSGENSPLHF. The CDR3 DNA reads TGTGCCAGCAGCCGTTCGGGGGAAAATTCACCCCTCCACTTT.